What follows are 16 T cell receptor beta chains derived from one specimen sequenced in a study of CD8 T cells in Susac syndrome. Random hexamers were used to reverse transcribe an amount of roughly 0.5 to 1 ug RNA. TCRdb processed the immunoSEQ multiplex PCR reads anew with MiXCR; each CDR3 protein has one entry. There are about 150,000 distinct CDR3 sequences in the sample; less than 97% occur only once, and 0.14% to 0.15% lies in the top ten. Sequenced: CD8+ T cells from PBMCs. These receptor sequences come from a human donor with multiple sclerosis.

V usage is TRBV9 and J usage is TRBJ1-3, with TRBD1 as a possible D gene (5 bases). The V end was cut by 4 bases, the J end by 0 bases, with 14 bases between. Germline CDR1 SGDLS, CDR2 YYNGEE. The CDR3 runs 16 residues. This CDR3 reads CASSQPVGTSGNTIYF. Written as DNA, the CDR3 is TGTGCCAGCAGCCAACCTGTGGGGACCTCTGGAAACACCATATATTTT.

CDR3: CSATGQRETQYF. The DNA of the CDR3 is TGCAGTGCGACCGGACAGAGAGAGACCCAGTACTTC. The genes are TRBV20-1 and TRBJ2-5; the D gene is possibly TRBD1 (6 bases). CDR3 length equals 12 residues. From germline, CDR1 is DFQATT and CDR2 SNEGSKA (reference sequence). V lost 6 bases and J lost 4, with 12 bases in between.

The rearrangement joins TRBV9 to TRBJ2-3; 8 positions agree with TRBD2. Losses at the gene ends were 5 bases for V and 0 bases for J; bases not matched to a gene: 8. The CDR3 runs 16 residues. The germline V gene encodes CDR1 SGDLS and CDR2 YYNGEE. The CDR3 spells CASSITGGPSTDTQYF. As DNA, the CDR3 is TGTGCCAGCAGTATAACGGGGGGGCCTAGCACAGATACGCAGTATTTT. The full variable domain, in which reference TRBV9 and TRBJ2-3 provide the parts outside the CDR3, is DSGVTQTPKHLITATGQRVTLRCSPRSGDLSVYWYQQSLDQGLQFLIQYYNGEERAKGNILERFSAQQFPDLHSELNLSSLELGDSALYFCASSITGGPSTDTQYFGPGTRLTVL.

The CDR3 DNA sequence: TGTGCCAGCAGAAACACGTTACAGGGAAACACTGAAGCTTTCTTT. Translation: CASRNTLQGNTEAFF. The rearrangement uses TRBV2 and TRBJ1-1; the D gene is possibly TRBD1 (6 bases). Trimming pared 6 bases from V and 2 bases from J, leaving 16 bases between. This CDR3 has 15 amino acids. From germline, CDR1 is SNHLY and CDR2 FYNNEI.

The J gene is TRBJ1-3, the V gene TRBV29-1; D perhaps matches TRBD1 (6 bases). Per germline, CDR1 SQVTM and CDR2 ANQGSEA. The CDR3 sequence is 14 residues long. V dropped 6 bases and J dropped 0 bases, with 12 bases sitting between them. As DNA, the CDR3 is TGCAGCGTCCTAGGGGGAAACTCTGGAAACACCATATATTTT. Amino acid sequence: CSVLGGNSGNTIYF.

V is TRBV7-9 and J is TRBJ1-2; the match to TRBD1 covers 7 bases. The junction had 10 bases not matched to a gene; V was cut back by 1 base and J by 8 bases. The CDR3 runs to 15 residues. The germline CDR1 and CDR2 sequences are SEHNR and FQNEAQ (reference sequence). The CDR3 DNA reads TGTGCCAGCAGCTTAGGCCTGACAGGGAGTGGAGGCTACACCTTC. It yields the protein CASSLGLTGSGGYTF.

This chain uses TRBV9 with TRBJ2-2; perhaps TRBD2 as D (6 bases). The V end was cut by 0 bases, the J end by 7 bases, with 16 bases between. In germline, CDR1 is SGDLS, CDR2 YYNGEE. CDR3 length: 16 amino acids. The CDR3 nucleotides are TGTGCCAGCAGCGTAGAGGGAATCCGCGGGGACGGGGAGCTGTTTTTT. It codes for CASSVEGIRGDGELFF. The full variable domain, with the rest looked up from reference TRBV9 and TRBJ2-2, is DSGVTQTPKHLITATGQRVTLRCSPRSGDLSVYWYQQSLDQGLQFLIQYYNGEERAKGNILERFSAQQFPDLHSELNLSSLELGDSALYFCASSVEGIRGDGELFFGEGSRLTVL.

For the CDR3, the DNA is TGCGCCAGCATCCAGGGGAACACTGAAGCTTTCTTT. Residues: CASIQGNTEAFF. The chain uses TRBV5-1 and TRBJ1-1, with a tentative D call TRBD1 (5 bases). Germline CDR1 and CDR2: SGHRS and YFSETQ. The CDR3 consists of 12 residues. Trimming took 6 bases from V and 1 from J, leaving 7 bases between them. Full variable domain (outside the CDR3, taken from reference TRBV5-1 and TRBJ1-1): KAGVTQTPRYLIKTRGQQVTLSCSPISGHRSVSWYQQTPGQGLQFLFEYFSETQRNKGNFPGRFSGRQFSNSRSEMNVSTLELGDSALYLCASIQGNTEAFFGQGTRLTVV.

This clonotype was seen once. CDR3 residues: CASSPSPGYTEAFF. The CDR3 bases are TGCGCCAGCAGCCCATCCCCGGGGTACACTGAAGCTTTCTTT. The chain couples TRBV4-1 to TRBJ1-1; no firm D call. V lost 4 bases to trimming and J lost 3 bases, with 12 bases between them. This CDR3 is built from 14 residues. Germline V gene lookup returns CDR1 MGHRA and CDR2 YSYEKL.

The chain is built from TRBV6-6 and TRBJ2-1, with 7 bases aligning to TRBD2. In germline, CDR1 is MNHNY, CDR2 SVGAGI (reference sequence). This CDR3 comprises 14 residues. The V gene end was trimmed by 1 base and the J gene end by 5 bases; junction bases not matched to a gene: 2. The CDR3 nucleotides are TGTGCCAGCAGTTACTGGGACTACAACAATGAGCAGTTCTTC. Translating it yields CASSYWDYNNEQFF.

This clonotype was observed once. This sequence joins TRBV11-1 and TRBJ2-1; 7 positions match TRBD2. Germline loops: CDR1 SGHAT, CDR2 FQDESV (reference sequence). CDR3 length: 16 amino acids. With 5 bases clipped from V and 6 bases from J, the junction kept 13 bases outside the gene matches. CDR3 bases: TGTGCCAGCAGCCCTCCCGTGGGGGGGGGAATCAATGAGCAGTTCTTC. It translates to CASSPPVGGGINEQFF.

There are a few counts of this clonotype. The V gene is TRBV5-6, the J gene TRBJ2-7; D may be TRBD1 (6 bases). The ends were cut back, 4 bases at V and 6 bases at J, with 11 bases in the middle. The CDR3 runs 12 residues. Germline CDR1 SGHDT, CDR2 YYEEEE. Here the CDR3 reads CASSEQGSEQYF. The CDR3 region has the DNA TGTGCCAGCAGCGAACAGGGCAGCGAGCAGTACTTC.

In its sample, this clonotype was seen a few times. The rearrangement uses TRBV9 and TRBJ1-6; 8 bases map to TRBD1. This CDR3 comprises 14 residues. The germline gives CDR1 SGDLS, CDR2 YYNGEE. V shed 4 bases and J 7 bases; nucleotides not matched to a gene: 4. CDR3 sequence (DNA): TGTGCCAGCAGCCCCCGACAGGGGAATTCACCCCTCCACTTT. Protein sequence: CASSPRQGNSPLHF. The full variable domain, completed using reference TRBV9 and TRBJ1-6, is DSGVTQTPKHLITATGQRVTLRCSPRSGDLSVYWYQQSLDQGLQFLIQYYNGEERAKGNILERFSAQQFPDLHSELNLSSLELGDSALYFCASSPRQGNSPLHFGNGTRLTVT.

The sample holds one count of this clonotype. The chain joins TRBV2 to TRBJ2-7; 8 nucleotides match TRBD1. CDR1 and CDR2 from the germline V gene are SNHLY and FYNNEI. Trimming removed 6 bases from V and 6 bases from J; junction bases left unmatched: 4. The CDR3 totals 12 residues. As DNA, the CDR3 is TGTGCCAGCAGATACGACAGGGGCGAGCAGTACTTC. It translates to CASRYDRGEQYF.

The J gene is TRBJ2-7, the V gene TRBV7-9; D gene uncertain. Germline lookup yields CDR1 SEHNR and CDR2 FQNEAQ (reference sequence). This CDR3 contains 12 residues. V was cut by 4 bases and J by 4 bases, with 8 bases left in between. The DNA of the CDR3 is TGTGCCAGCAGCTACAGTGTTTACGAGCAGTACTTC. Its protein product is CASSYSVYEQYF.

This CDR3 is CASSVDEIGYTF. The DNA of the CDR3 is TGTGCCAGCAGCGTTGATGAAATCGGCTACACCTTC. This chain links TRBV9 with TRBJ1-2; the D is unclear. The germline V and J ends were trimmed by 2 bases and 8 bases, with 10 bases remaining between them. The CDR3 has 12 residues. The V gene's germline CDR1 is SGDLS and CDR2 YYNGEE.